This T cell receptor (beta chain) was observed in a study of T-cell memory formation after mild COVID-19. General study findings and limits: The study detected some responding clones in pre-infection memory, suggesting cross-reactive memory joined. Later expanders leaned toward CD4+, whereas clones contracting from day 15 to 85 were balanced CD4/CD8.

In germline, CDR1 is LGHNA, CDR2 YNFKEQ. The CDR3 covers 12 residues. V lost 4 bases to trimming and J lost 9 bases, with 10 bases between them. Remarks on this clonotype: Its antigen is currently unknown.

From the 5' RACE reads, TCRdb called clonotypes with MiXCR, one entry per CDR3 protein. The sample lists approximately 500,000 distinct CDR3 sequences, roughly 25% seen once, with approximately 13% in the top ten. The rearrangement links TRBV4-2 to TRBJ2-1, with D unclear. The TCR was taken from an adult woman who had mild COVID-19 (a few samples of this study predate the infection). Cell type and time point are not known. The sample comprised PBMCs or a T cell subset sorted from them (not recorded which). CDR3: CASSPLSGEQFF. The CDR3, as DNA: TGTGCCAGCAGCCCCCTTTCGGGTGAGCAGTTCTTC.